This T cell receptor beta chain was found in a study of glioma-infiltrating T cells after dendritic cell vaccination. General study findings and limits: Longer survival after dendritic cell vaccination followed higher pretreatment TIL content.

The table came from immunoSEQ multiplex PCR; TCRdb's copy has only in-frame clones and leaves some out. The table shows fewer than 100,000 clones, with around 84% occurring only once. A remark on this clone: The antigen remains unidentified.

The CDR3 is 20 amino acids. PBMC were collected before vaccination, two weeks after the third vaccination, and at progression. This sample comprised blood, obtained before dendritic cell vaccination. The receptor's source is a human donor with glioblastoma. The rearrangement links TRBV1 to TRBJ2-3; the table gives TRBD2 as D, unverified against the DNA. TRBV1 is annotated as a pseudogene. The CDR3 nucleotides read TGCACCAGCAGCCAAGAAATAACCTTAGGACTAGCGCATAGCACAGATACGCAGTATTTT. This codes for CTSSQEITLGLAHSTDTQYF.